The 12 T cell receptor beta chains below come from one sample, sequenced in a study of T cells in narcolepsy. Clones were sequenced by immunoSEQ multiplex PCR, and TCRdb holds only the in-frame ones, with some missing. Of approximately 20,000 clones listed, about 91% were seen once; the top ten hold under 1.4%. Sequences were obtained from CD45RA- memory CD4+ T cells from PBMCs. The receptors shown here come from a human donor with narcolepsy.

This clone was observed once. This rearrangement joins TRBV2 to TRBJ1-1, with a tentative D call TRBD1 (5 bases). The CDR3 covers 14 residues. CDR1 and CDR2 (germline): SNHLY, FYNNEI. Trimming took 5 bases from V and 3 from J, leaving 13 bases between them. The CDR3 here is CASSRDLGDTEAFF. The DNA of the CDR3 is TGTGCCAGCAGTAGGGACCTAGGCGACACTGAAGCTTTCTTT.

V gene TRBV5-1 combines with J gene TRBJ2-1; 7 bases agree with TRBD2. Germline V CDR1 and CDR2: SGHRS, YFSETQ. CDR3 size: 14 residues. Trimming cost V 0 bases and J 5 bases; bases outside gene matches: 2. In nucleotides, the CDR3 is TGCGCCAGCAGCTTGGCAGGGAGGGACAATGAGCAGTTCTTC. Translated, it gives CASSLAGRDNEQFF.

The chain carries TRBV7-2 and TRBJ1-2; a weak D match, TRBD1 (6 bases). The CDR3 covers 16 residues. The germline CDR1 and CDR2 sequences are SGHTA and FQGNSA. V lost 6 bases and J 8 bases, leaving 25 bases between the germline ends. The CDR3 is CASSPAPRGQMRGYTF. CDR3 sequence (DNA): TGTGCCAGCAGTCCAGCACCCAGGGGCCAAATGAGGGGCTACACCTTC.

The J gene is TRBJ2-7, the V gene TRBV5-6, with TRBD1 identical over 7 bases. Germline V gene data show CDR1 as SGHDT and CDR2 as YYEEEE. This CDR3 comprises 13 residues. Unmatched junction bases numbered 5, after V lost 2 bases and J lost 6 bases. The CDR3, as DNA: TGTGCCAGCAGCTTACGACAGGGTGCCGAGCAGTACTTC. Protein sequence: CASSLRQGAEQYF.

The chain links TRBV7-9 to TRBJ2-3; D not certain. Germline CDR1 and CDR2: SEHNR and FQNEAQ (reference sequence). Trimming stripped 5 bases from V and 0 bases from J, with 9 bases between. CDR3 length: 14 amino acids. Here the CDR3 DNA reads TGTGCCAGCAGCCCAGCCGATAGCACAGATACGCAGTATTTT. This encodes CASSPADSTDTQYF.

The chain carries TRBV28 and TRBJ2-7, with TRBD2 matching 12 bases. CDR3 length equals 15 residues. Germline V gene sequence: CDR1 MDHEN, CDR2 SYDVKM. The J segment lost 3 bases and the V segment lost 6 bases, leaving 6 bases of the junction unmatched. This chain's CDR3 is CASRPATSGSYEQYF. CDR3 sequence (DNA): TGTGCCAGCAGACCCGCGACTAGCGGGAGCTACGAGCAGTACTTC.

V is TRBV18 and J is TRBJ2-7, with no clear D. Germline V gene data show CDR1 as KGHSH and CDR2 as LQKENI. The CDR3 is 17 residues long. Trimming removed 5 bases from V and 0 bases from J, with 20 bases in between. CDR3: CASSFTIVSNPSYEQYF. Written as DNA, the CDR3 is TGTGCCAGCTCATTTACCATAGTCAGCAACCCCTCCTACGAGCAGTACTTC.

This chain uses TRBV6-5 with TRBJ2-7; D ambiguous. The CDR3 runs 14 residues. The V gene lost 6 bases and the J gene lost 3 bases, with 15 bases spanning the gap. Per the germline V gene, CDR1 is MNHEY and CDR2 is SVGAGI. The chain's CDR3 is CASRASLDDYEQYF. CDR3 nucleotides: TGTGCCAGCAGGGCTTCTCTCGATGACTACGAGCAGTACTTC.

This clone is a singleton in its sample. This sequence joins TRBV7-8 and TRBJ2-7, with a weak D call TRBD2 (5 bases). The CDR3 runs 14 residues. The germline CDR1 and CDR2 sequences are SGHVS and FQNEAQ. V lost 10 bases to trimming and J lost 5 bases, with 21 bases between them. Written as DNA, the CDR3 is TGTGCCACTTCCCTCATCCCTAGCCGCGACGAGCAGTACTTC. This encodes CATSLIPSRDEQYF.

The chain couples TRBV27 to TRBJ2-7, with unresolved D. Trimming removed 4 bases from V and 3 bases from J, with 4 bases in between. Germline-derived CDR1 and CDR2 are MNHEY and SMNVEV (reference sequence). This CDR3 region has 11 residues. CDR3 sequence reads: CASSSNYEQYF. DNA of the CDR3: TGTGCCAGCAGTTCCAACTACGAGCAGTACTTC.

The V gene is TRBV6-6, the J gene TRBJ2-3, with D maybe TRBD1 (7 bases). Germline lookup yields CDR1 MNHNY and CDR2 SVGAGI (reference sequence). Trimming cost V 7 bases and J 4 bases, with 21 bases left between them. CDR3 length equals 16 residues. The CDR3 is CASNLGGDRAPDTQYF. The CDR3 region has the DNA TGTGCCAGCAATCTCGGGGGTGACAGGGCCCCAGATACGCAGTATTTT.

DNA for the CDR3: TGCGCCAGCAGCTTGGTTGGCGGACCGGACCTGCGAAGCTATGGCTACACCTTC. It is translated as CASSLVGGPDLRSYGYTF. The V call is TRBV5-1, the J call TRBJ1-2; no clear D. The CDR3 runs to 18 residues. Germline CDR1 reads SGHRS; CDR2 reads YFSETQ. V lost 0 bases and J 4 bases, leaving 22 bases between the germline ends.